This T cell receptor beta chain was recovered during a study of siplizumab effects on memory and regulatory T cells. Study-level points and caveats: Both greater diversity than memory cells and a major contribution to the alloresponse seemed to characterize naive T cells. Unstimulated subsets captured only a minor fraction of alloreactive clones.

Around 9.2 x 10^4 TCR templates underwent assay in every sample. The assay was immunoSEQ multiplex PCR, and TCRdb's table has in-frame clones only and misses some. The table records 100,000 to 120,000 clones, around nine tenths of them present only once. Details on this clone: The antigen is unknown.

This sequence was found in a human donor in good health. The sequenced material came from CD4+ T cells sorted from blood.

CDR3 amino acids: CAISEVTGGTDTQYF. In DNA, the CDR3 is TGTGCCATCAGTGAGGTCACAGGGGGGACAGATACGCAGTATTTT. V usage is TRBV10-3 and J usage is TRBJ2-3; 8 bases map to TRBD1. V lost 2 bases to trimming and J lost 3 bases; unmatched junction nucleotides: 4. CDR1 is ENHRY, CDR2 SYGVKD, per germline. CDR3 length equals 15 residues.